The 11 T cell receptor beta chains below come from one sample, sequenced in a study of identical twins. TCRdb passed the 5' RACE reads through MiXCR, listing each CDR3 protein once. The sample has 1.5 million or so distinct CDR3 sequences; around 33% are singletons. The sequenced sample consisted of cord blood. The source of these receptors is a newborn girl in good health.

This clonotype showed up just a few times. The chain is built from TRBV14 and TRBJ2-1, with no clear D. This CDR3 is 13 amino acids long. Germline CDR1 and CDR2: SGHDN and FVKESK. Trimming cost V 1 base and J 9 bases, with 10 bases left between them. The DNA of the CDR3 is TGTGCCAGCAGCCAAGCCGGGCCTTTTGAGCAGTTCTTC. This encodes CASSQAGPFEQFF.

In its sample, this clonotype was seen a few times. V usage is TRBV6-6 and J usage is TRBJ2-1; 7 nucleotides match TRBD2. The DNA end favors TRBJ2-7, so the J call may be wrong. Germline V CDR1 and CDR2: MNHNY, SVGAGI (reference sequence). The CDR3 is made up of 13 amino acids. In DNA form, the CDR3 reads TGTGCCTCTAGCGGCCGCTCCTACAATGAGCAGTACTTC. Amino acid sequence: CASSGRSYNEQYF.

The rearrangement links TRBV10-3 to TRBJ1-1; TRBD1 aligns across 12 bases. The V gene's germline CDR1 is ENHRY and CDR2 SYGVKD. This CDR3 has 14 residues. The junction had 3 bases not matched to a gene; V was cut back by 7 bases and J by 3 bases. The CDR3 here is CAITGTGGDTEAFF. The DNA of the CDR3 is TGTGCCATCACAGGGACAGGGGGCGACACTGAAGCTTTCTTT.

A remark on this clonotype: With a much larger clone just one base away, this may be a read error. The chain combines TRBV6-5 with TRBJ2-7; the match to TRBD2 covers 9 bases. Germline CDR1 reads MNHEY; CDR2 reads SVGAGI. The CDR3 is 16 residues long. The CDR3: CASRLETSGPIYVQYF. CDR3 in DNA: TGTGCCAGCAGACTGGAGACTAGCGGACCAATCTACGTGCAGTACTTC.

The count of this clonotype is one. The V call is TRBV3-1, the J call TRBJ2-1; 12 bases agree with TRBD2. The length of the CDR3 is 16 residues. Germline V gene lookup returns CDR1 LGHDT and CDR2 YNNKEL (reference sequence). Unmatched junction bases numbered 9, after V lost 4 bases and J lost 8 bases. Here the CDR3 DNA reads TGTGCCAGCAGCCCCCCTAGCGGGGGGGCCTGGGATGAGCAGTTCTTC. It specifies CASSPPSGGAWDEQFF.

Of note for this clonotype: A junction boundary mismatches the germline segment, possibly from a read error. The CDR3 is CVSSPQQANYGYTF. The CDR3 nucleotides read TGCGTCAGCAGCCCTCAGCAGGCGAACTATGGCTACACCTTC. This chain links TRBV5-1 with TRBJ1-2; D remains ambiguous. This CDR3 spans 14 amino acids. Germline V gene sequence: CDR1 SGHRS, CDR2 YFSETQ.

This clonotype was seen many times. This rearrangement joins TRBV20-1 to TRBJ1-1, with D maybe TRBD1 (5 bases). The CDR3 contains 13 residues. Per germline, CDR1 DFQATT and CDR2 SNEGSKA (reference sequence). Between the trimmed V and J ends, which lost 3 bases and 0 bases, there was a span of 8 bases. The CDR3 is CSASQGMNTEAFF. CDR3 DNA: TGCAGTGCTAGTCAGGGAATGAACACTGAAGCTTTCTTT.

V gene TRBV20-1 combines with J gene TRBJ2-1, with 9 positions matching TRBD2. Germline V gene lookup returns CDR1 DFQATT and CDR2 SNEGSKA (reference sequence). Losses at the gene ends were 0 bases for V and 3 bases for J; bases not matched to a gene: 6. The CDR3 runs 16 residues. DNA of the CDR3: TGCAGTGCTAGAGATTTAGGGACTAGCAACTACAATGAGCAGTTCTTC. Amino acids: CSARDLGTSNYNEQFF.

The table lists this clonotype with a few counts. The chain combines TRBV12-3 or TRBV12-4 with TRBJ2-1, with D unresolved. V lost 4 bases to trimming and J lost 4 bases, with 11 bases between them. The CDR3 runs to 14 residues. The DNA for the CDR3 is TGTGCCAGCAGTTCGACGGACCATTACAATGAGCAGTTCTTC. It encodes CASSSTDHYNEQFF.

This clonotype was observed a few times. A clone one base away is much larger, so this may be a read error. The rearrangement uses TRBV6-6 and TRBJ2-1; no reliable D call. V was cut by 0 bases and J by 3 bases, with 3 bases left in between. The germline CDR1 and CDR2 sequences are MNHNY and SVGAGI (reference sequence). The CDR3 contains 13 residues. CDR3 in amino acids: CASSYSIYNEQFF. CDR3 nucleotides: TGTGCCAGCAGTTACTCGATCTACAATGAGCAGTTCTTC.

This chain connects TRBV14 to TRBJ2-3, with 9 bases identical to TRBD2. Trimming took 1 base from V and 4 from J; bases not matched to a gene: 3. The CDR3 covers 15 residues. Germline V CDR1 and CDR2: SGHDN, FVKESK. The DNA for the CDR3 is TGTGCCAGCAGCCAAGCTAGCGGGGTCGCAGATACGCAGTATTTT. Translated, it gives CASSQASGVADTQYF.